One and the same sample provided the 16 T cell receptor beta chains below, sequenced in a study of tumor-infiltrating lymphocytes in primary liver carcinoma. Researchers generated TCR beta cDNA from around 510 ng of total RNA, relying on a constant-region primer. A slightly modified ARM-PCR protocol with three nested multiplex PCR rounds produced these TCR beta libraries. Rounds one and two of PCR, each of roughly 10 cycles, were primed with TRBV1-TRBV30 forward primers and a C-beta reverse primer. TCRdb re-called the multiplex PCR reads through MiXCR, storing one row per CDR3 protein. Here the sample spans roughly 190,000 distinct CDR3 sequences, around 81% being singletons. Total RNA and DNA came together from around 18-30 mg of bulk tissue without cell sorting. Sequencing input: tumor tissue from primary liver carcinoma. All receptors come from a middle-aged man with primary liver carcinoma and hepatitis B virus infection.

CDR3 protein: CSVEQGWMGYTF. DNA for the CDR3: TGCAGCGTGGAACAGGGTTGGATGGGCTACACCTTC. V gene TRBV29-1 combines with J gene TRBJ1-2, with a weak D call TRBD1 (6 bases). V lost 6 bases to trimming and J lost 8 bases, with 16 bases between them. There are 12 residues in the CDR3. CDR1 and CDR2 (germline): SQVTM, ANQGSEA.

In regard to this clonotype: Germline and junction disagree at one end, which may indicate a read error. This rearrangement joins TRBV6-1 to TRBJ2-7; no clear D. The germline V gene has CDR1 MNHNS and CDR2 SASEGT. The CDR3 totals 15 residues. The CDR3 is CACSMWTAVSYEQYF. The CDR3 coding sequence is TGTGCCTGCAGCATGTGGACGGCCGTCTCCTACGAGCAGTACTTC.

The V call is TRBV12-3 or TRBV12-4, the J call TRBJ2-3; the match to TRBD2 covers 11 bases. CDR3 length: 16 residues. The trim removed 7 bases at V and 0 bases at J, leaving 6 bases unmatched. CDR3 DNA sequence: TGTGCCAGCAACTGTCGGACTAGCGGGAGCACAGATACGCAGTATTTT. This encodes CASNCRTSGSTDTQYF.

About this clonotype itself: One end of the junction fails to match germline, which may point to a read error. This sequence joins TRBV12-3 or TRBV12-4 and TRBJ2-3, with D possibly being TRBD2 (6 bases). The CDR3 contains 15 residues. The chain's CDR3 is CASSFGRGNTDTQYF. DNA of the CDR3: TGCGCCAGCAGTTTTGGGCGGGGAAACACAGATACGCAGTATTTT.

Only one count was recorded for this clonotype. The CDR3 reads CASNSRSTPLGQFF. CDR3 sequence (DNA): TGTGCCAGCAATTCCCGGAGTACCCCCCTCGGGCAGTTCTTC. V gene TRBV6-6 combines with J gene TRBJ2-1; D is unresolved. V lost 7 bases and J 12 bases, leaving 22 bases between the germline ends. The CDR3 covers 14 residues. Germline CDR1 and CDR2: MNHNY and SVGAGI (reference sequence).

On this clonotype itself: Germline is not matched at one junction end, which may reflect a read error. The chain couples TRBV6-5 to TRBJ2-7, with 11 bases lining up with TRBD2. The CDR3 loop spans 18 amino acids. Germline CDR1 MNHEY, CDR2 SVGAGI. CDR3 in amino acids: CVSSSLESMTSGTDEQYF. DNA for the CDR3: TGTGTCAGCAGTTCACTCGAGTCTATGACTAGCGGGACGGACGAGCAGTACTTC.

This clonotype was counted a few times. A much larger clone sits a single nucleotide away, making a read error possible. The chain recombines TRBV14 with TRBJ2-3; 9 bases match TRBD2. This CDR3 is 14 amino acids long. Germline values: CDR1 SGHDN, CDR2 FVKESK. The CDR3 region has the DNA TGTGCCAGCAGCCTGACTAGCGGCGCCGATACGCACTATTTT. This translates into CASSLTSGADTHYF.

With respect to this clonotype: The germline gene is not matched at one end of the junction; a read error may be the cause. This sequence joins TRBV4-3 and TRBJ2-7; D perhaps matches TRBD2 (6 bases). The length of the CDR3 is 15 residues. Germline loops: CDR1 LGHNA, CDR2 YSLEER. The CDR3 region is CGSSQEYGSNYEQYF. The CDR3 DNA is TGTGGCAGCAGCCAAGAGTACGGGAGTAACTACGAGCAGTACTTC.

About this clonotype itself: A much larger clone sits a single nucleotide away, making a read error possible. The CDR3 does not end in the conserved phenylalanine or tryptophan, so this is likely a read error. This chain links TRBV28 with TRBJ1-1, with a tentative D call TRBD1 (6 bases). Trimming pared 5 bases from V and 11 bases from J, leaving 21 bases between. Germline CDR1 is MDHEN and CDR2 is SYDVKM. The CDR3 spans 14 residues. The CDR3 nucleotides read TGTGCCAGCAGTGGTTTCCGGGGACACCTTTACGCTTTCATT. Translated: CASSGFRGHLYAFI.

There are a few counts of this clonotype. This may come from a read error, since a much larger clone is one base off. The chain carries TRBV5-1 and TRBJ2-1; unclear D gene. CDR3 size: 14 residues. V gave up 3 bases and J gave up 2 bases, with 9 bases separating them. Germline CDR1 reads SGHRS; CDR2 reads YFSETQ. CDR3 coding DNA: TGCGCCAGCAGCTCTGCAGGAACCTACAATGAGCAGTTCTTC. This sequence encodes CASSSAGTYNEQFF.

This clonotype has a single count. This may come from a read error, since a much larger clone is one base off. No conserved phenylalanine or tryptophan ends this CDR3, so it is likely a read error. This rearrangement joins TRBV7-9 to TRBJ1-2; the D gene is possibly TRBD1 (5 bases). The CDR3 is 15 residues long. V was shortened by 7 bases and J by 2 bases, with 17 bases between the two germline ends. Per the germline V gene, CDR1 is SEHNR and CDR2 is FQNEAQ (reference sequence). In DNA form, the CDR3 reads TGTGCCAGCACGCTTATAGAGGGGTTAAACTATGGCTACACCTTA. This codes for CASTLIEGLNYGYTL.

The gene calls are TRBV29-1 and TRBJ2-7; D gene ambiguous. From germline, CDR1 is SQVTM and CDR2 ANQGSEA. V lost 4 bases to trimming and J lost 5 bases, with 9 bases between them. The CDR3 runs 11 residues. CDR3 DNA sequence: TGCAGCGTTGGGTCGGTAAACGAGCAGTACTTC. Translated, it gives CSVGSVNEQYF.

The chain combines TRBV4-1 with TRBJ1-5; no definite D call. The V gene's germline CDR1 is MGHRA and CDR2 YSYEKL. CDR3 length: 18 amino acids. The V end was cut by 0 bases, the J end by 3 bases, with 18 bases between. CDR3 loop: CASSQEVSRSLSNQPQHF. CDR3 nucleotides: TGCGCCAGCAGCCAAGAGGTGTCGAGATCACTATCCAATCAGCCCCAGCATTTT.

Points on this clonotype: Since a much larger clone is just one base distant, this may be a read error. The rearrangement links TRBV7-9 to TRBJ2-3; D not resolved. Gene TRBJ1-5 matches the end of the DNA better, so the J call may be wrong. The germline CDR1 and CDR2 sequences are SEHNR and FQNEAQ (reference sequence). This CDR3 has 11 residues. For the CDR3, the DNA is TGTGCCAGCAGAGAGGTTGATACGCAGCATTTT. It encodes CASREVDTQHF.

Comment on this clonotype: The final CDR3 position lacks the conserved phenylalanine or tryptophan, pointing to a likely read error. The chain couples TRBV11-1 to TRBJ2-2, with a possible D match to TRBD1 (5 bases). The CDR3 extends over 15 amino acids. Germline values: CDR1 SGHAT, CDR2 FQDESV (reference sequence). Between the trimmed V and J ends, which lost 7 bases and 8 bases, there was a span of 20 bases. CDR3 region: CASNYTGSFLGELFS. The CDR3 DNA reads TGTGCCAGCAACTATACAGGATCTTTCTTAGGGGAGCTGTTTTCT.

The rearrangement links TRBV14 to TRBJ2-1; the D call may be TRBD1 or TRBD2 (5 bases each). V lost 6 bases and J lost 5, with 20 bases in between. Looked up from germline, CDR1 is SGHDN and CDR2 is FVKESK. This CDR3 comprises 16 residues. The CDR3 DNA is TGTGCCAGCAGTGCCGTAACGGGACGGATAAACAATGAGCAGTTCTTC. This sequence encodes CASSAVTGRINNEQFF.